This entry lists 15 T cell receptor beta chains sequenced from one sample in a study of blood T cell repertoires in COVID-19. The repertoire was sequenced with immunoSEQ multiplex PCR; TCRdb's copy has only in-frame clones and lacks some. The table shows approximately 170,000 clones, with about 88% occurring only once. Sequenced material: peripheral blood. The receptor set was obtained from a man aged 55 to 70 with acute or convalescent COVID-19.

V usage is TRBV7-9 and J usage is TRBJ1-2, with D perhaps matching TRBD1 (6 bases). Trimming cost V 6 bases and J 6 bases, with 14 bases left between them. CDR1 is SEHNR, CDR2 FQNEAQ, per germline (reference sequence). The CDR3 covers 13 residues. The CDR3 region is CASRNRAKDGYTF. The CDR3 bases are TGTGCCAGCAGGAACAGGGCAAAGGATGGCTACACCTTC.

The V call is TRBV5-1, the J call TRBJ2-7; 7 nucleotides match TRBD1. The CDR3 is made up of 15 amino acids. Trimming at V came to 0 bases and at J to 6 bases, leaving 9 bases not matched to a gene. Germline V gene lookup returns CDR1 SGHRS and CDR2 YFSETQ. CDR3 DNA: TGCGCCAGCAGCTTGGTTTCGGACAGGTTCGGCGAGCAGTACTTC. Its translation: CASSLVSDRFGEQYF.

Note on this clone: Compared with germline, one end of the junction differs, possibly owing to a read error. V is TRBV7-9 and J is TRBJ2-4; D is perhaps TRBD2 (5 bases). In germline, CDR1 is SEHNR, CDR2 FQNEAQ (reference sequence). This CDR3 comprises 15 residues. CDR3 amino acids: CATSKDGVAKNIQYF. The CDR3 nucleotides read TGTGCCACCAGCAAGGACGGGGTAGCCAAAAACATTCAGTACTTC.

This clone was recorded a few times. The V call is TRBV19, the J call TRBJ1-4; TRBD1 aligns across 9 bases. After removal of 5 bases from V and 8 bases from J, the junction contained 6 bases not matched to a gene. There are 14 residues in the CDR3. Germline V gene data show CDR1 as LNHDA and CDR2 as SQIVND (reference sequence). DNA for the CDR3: TGTGCCAGTAGTTCACAGGGGGCCCGGGAAAAACTGTTTTTT. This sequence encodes CASSSQGAREKLFF.

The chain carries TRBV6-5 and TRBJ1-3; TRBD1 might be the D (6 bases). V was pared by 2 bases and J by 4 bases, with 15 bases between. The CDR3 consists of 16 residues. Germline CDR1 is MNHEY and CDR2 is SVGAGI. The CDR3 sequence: CASSYPMGGGGNTIYF. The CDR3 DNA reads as TGTGCCAGCAGTTACCCGATGGGAGGGGGAGGAAACACCATATATTTT.

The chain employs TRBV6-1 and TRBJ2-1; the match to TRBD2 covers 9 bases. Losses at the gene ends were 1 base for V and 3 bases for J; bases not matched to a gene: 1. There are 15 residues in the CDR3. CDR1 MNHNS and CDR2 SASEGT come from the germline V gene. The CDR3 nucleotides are TGTGCCAGCAGTGAAGGGACTAGCGACTACAATGAGCAGTTCTTC. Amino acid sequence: CASSEGTSDYNEQFF.

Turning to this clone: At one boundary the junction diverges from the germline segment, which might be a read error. Here the CDR3 reads CASSSDRHSGGPLLIF. The CDR3 bases are TGTGCCAGCAGTTCGGACAGGCATAGCGGGGGCCCTCTTCTGATCTTC. The V call is TRBV28, the J call TRBJ2-1, with TRBD2 matching over 9 bases. The CDR3 contains 16 residues. From germline, CDR1 is MDHEN and CDR2 SYDVKM.

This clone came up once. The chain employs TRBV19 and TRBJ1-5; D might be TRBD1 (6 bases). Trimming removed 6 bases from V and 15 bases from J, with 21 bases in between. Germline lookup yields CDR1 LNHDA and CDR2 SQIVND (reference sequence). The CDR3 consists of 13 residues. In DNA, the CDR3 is TGTGCCAGTAGCTCCACTCCCGGACAGCCCTTGCATTTT. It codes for CASSSTPGQPLHF.

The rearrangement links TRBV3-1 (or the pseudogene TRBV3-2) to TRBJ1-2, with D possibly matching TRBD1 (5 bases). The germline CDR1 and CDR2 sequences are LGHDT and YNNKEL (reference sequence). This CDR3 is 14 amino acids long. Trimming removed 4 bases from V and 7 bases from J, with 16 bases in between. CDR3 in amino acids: CASSLGEGMGGYTF. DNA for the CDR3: TGTGCCAGCAGCCTAGGGGAAGGGATGGGTGGCTACACCTTC.

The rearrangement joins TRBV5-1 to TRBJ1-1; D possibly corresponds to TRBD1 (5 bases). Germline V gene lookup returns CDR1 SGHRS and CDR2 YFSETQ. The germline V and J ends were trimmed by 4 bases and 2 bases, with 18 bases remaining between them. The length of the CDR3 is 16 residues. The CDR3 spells CASSQGSGFINTEAFF. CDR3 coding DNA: TGCGCCAGCAGCCAGGGCTCAGGTTTTATAAACACTGAAGCTTTCTTT.

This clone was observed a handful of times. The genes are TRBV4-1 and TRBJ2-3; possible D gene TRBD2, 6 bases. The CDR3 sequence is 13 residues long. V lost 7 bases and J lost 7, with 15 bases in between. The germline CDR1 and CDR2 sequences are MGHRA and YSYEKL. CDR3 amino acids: CASTSSGGNTQYF. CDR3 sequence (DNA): TGCGCCAGCACATCAAGCGGAGGGAATACGCAGTATTTT.

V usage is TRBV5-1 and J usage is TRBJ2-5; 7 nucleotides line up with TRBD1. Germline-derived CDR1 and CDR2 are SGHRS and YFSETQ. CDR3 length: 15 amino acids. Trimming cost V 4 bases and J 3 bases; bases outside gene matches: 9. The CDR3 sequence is CASSNYPTGEETQYF. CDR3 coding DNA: TGCGCCAGCAGCAATTACCCCACAGGGGAAGAGACCCAGTACTTC.

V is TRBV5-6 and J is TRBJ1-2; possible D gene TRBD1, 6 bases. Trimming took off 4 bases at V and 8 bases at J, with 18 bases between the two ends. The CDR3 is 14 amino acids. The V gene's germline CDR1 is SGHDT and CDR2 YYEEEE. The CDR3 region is CASSLGERGGGYTF. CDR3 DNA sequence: TGTGCCAGCAGCCTGGGAGAGCGCGGGGGCGGCTACACCTTC.

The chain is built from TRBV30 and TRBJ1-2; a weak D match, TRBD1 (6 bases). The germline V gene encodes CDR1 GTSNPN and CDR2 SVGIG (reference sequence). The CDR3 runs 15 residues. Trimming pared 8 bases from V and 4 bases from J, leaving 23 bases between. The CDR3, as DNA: TGTGCCCGACGGTCGGGGGGGCCCACTGGCTATGGCTACACCTTC. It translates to CARRSGGPTGYGYTF. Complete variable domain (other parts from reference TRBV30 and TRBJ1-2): SQTIHQWPATLVQPVGSPLSLECTVEGTSNPNLYWYRQAAGRGLQLLFYSVGIGQISSEVPQNLSASRPQDRQFILSSKKLLLSDSGFYLCARRSGGPTGYGYTFGSGTRLTVV.

CDR3 in amino acids: CASSLGSYYGYTF. The CDR3, as DNA: TGTGCCAGCAGTTTGGGCAGCTACTATGGCTACACCTTC. This sequence joins TRBV28 and TRBJ1-2, with D unresolved. V shed 3 bases and J shed 3 bases, with 8 bases lying between them. Germline CDR1 reads MDHEN; CDR2 reads SYDVKM. This CDR3 spans 13 amino acids.